This TCR beta chain stems from a study of sequential checkpoint blockade in melanoma. Looking at the study overall: Patients were randomized 1:1 to nivolumab-then-ipilimumab or ipilimumab-then-nivolumab first-line. Each arm's sequence ended with maintenance nivolumab.

Repertoires were generated with immunoSEQ multiplex PCR, while TCRdb's copy carries only in-frame clones and drops some. The profile shows roughly 8,400 clones, approximately 81% of them singletons. Treatment meaning: randomized to nivolumab then ipilimumab (arm A) or the reverse (arm B). None of the patients previously received DNA-damaging chemotherapy. The V gene end was trimmed by 4 bases and the J gene end by 0 bases; junction bases not matched to a gene: 4. Germline CDR1 and CDR2: MRHNA and SNTAGT. This CDR3 has 15 amino acids. Here the sequenced sample was CD8+ T cells sorted from blood (inferred from file names), taken from a patient given nivolumab and ipilimumab in sequence. The sequence derives from a human donor with melanoma. The V gene is TRBV6-4, the J gene TRBJ2-3; 7 bases match TRBD2. CDR3 sequence reads: CASSVDSGSTDTQYF. CDR3 DNA sequence: TGTGCCAGCAGTGTCGATAGCGGGAGCACAGATACGCAGTATTTT.